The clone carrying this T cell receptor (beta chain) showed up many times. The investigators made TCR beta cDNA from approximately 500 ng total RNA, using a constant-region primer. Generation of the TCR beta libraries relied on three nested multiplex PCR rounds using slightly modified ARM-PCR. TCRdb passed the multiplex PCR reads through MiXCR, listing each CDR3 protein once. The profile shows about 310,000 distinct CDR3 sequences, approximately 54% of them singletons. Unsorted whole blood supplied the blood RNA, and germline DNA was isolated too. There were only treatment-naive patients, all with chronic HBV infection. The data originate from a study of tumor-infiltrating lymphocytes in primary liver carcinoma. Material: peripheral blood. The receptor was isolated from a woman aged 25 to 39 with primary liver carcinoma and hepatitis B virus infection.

The chain's CDR3 is CASRRTVGTEAFF. Here the CDR3 DNA reads TGTGCCAGCAGGAGGACAGTTGGCACTGAAGCTTTCTTT. This rearrangement joins TRBV12-3 or TRBV12-4 to TRBJ1-1; tentative D call: TRBD1 (6 bases). With 6 bases removed from V and 4 bases from J, the gap between germline ends came to 12 bases. There are 13 residues in the CDR3.